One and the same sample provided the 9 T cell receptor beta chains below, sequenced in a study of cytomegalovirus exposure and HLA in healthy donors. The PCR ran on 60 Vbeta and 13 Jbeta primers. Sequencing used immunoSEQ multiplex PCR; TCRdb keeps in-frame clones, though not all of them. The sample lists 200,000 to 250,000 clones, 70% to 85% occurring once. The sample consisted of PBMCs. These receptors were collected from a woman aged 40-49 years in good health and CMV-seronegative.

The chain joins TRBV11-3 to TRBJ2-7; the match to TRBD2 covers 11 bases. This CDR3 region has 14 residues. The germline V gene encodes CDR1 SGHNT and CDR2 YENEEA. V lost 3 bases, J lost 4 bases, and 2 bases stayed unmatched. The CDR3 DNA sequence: TGTGCCAGCAGCTTCACTAGCGGGGGTTACGAGCAGTACTTC. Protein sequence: CASSFTSGGYEQYF.

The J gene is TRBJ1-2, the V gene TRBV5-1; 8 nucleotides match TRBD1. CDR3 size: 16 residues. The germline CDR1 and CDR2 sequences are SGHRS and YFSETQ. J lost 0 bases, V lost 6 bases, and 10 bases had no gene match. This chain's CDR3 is CASNYQPGQANYGYTF. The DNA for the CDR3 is TGCGCCAGCAACTACCAGCCGGGACAGGCTAACTATGGCTACACCTTC.

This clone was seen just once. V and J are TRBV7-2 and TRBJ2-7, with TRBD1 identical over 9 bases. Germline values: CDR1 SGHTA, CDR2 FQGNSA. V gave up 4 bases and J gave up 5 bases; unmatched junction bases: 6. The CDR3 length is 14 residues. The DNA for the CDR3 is TGTGCCAGCAGCTGGGACAGGGTCGGCAACGAGCAGTACTTC. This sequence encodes CASSWDRVGNEQYF.

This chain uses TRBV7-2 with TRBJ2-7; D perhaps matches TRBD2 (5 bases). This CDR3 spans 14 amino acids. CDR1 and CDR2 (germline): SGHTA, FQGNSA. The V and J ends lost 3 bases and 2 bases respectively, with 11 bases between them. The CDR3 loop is CASSLGDGPYEQYF. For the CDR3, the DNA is TGTGCCAGCAGCTTGGGAGACGGACCCTACGAGCAGTACTTC.

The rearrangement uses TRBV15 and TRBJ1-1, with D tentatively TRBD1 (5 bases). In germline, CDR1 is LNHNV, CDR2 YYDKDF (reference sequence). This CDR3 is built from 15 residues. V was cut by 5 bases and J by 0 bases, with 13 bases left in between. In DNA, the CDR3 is TGTGCCACCAGCGACGGAGGGGCCATGAACACTGAAGCTTTCTTT. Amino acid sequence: CATSDGGAMNTEAFF.

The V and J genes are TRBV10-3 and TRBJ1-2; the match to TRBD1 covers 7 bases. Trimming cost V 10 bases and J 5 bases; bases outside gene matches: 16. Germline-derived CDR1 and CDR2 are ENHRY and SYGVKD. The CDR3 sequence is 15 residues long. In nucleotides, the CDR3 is TGTGCCACCGGGATTACAGGGGTAGCGGATTATGGCTACACCTTC. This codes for CATGITGVADYGYTF.

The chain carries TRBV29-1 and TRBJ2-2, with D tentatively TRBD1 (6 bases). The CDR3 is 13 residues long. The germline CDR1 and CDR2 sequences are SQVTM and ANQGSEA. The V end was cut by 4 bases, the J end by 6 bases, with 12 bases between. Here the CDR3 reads CSVGRTVAGELFF. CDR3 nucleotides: TGCAGCGTTGGCCGGACAGTGGCCGGGGAGCTGTTTTTT.

CDR3 in DNA: TGTGCCAGCAGTGACTGGACTATCTACGAGCAGTACTTC. Translation gives CASSDWTIYEQYF. The chain joins TRBV2 to TRBJ2-7; tentative D call: TRBD2 (6 bases). The germline V gene encodes CDR1 SNHLY and CDR2 FYNNEI. The CDR3 length is 13 residues. V was pared by 3 bases and J by 3 bases, with 9 bases between.

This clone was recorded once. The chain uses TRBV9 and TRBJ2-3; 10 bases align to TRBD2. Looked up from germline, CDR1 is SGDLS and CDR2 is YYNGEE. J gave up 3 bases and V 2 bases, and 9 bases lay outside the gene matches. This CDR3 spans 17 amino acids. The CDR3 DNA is TGTGCCAGCAGCGTTGGAGCGGGGGGGCCTAAGACAGATACGCAGTATTTT. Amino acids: CASSVGAGGPKTDTQYF.